This TCR beta chain was identified during a study of neurological immune-mediated disorders. Broader study findings: Among 34 multiple sclerosis patients, 18 had repertoires that phylogenetic grouping placed in one related-CDR3 cluster, a possible signature.

CD4+ or CD8+ T cells at a count of about 940,000 served as input for the sorted libraries. This clonotype was counted at least ten times. Its antigen is not known. Germline lookup yields CDR1 SGHRS and CDR2 YFSETQ. V trimming: 2 bases; J trimming: 2 bases; junction bases outside the gene matches: 4. The CDR3 is 16 amino acids. TCRdb independently ran MiXCR on the 5' RACE reads; one entry per CDR3 protein. The table has around 55,000 distinct CDR3 sequences, 3% to 4.5% seen once. This chain links TRBV5-1 with TRBJ2-6, with 7 bases aligning to TRBD2. Sequenced: CD4+ T cells from blood. The clonotype originates from a woman in her thirties or forties with multiple sclerosis. The CDR3 nucleotides are TGCGCCAGCAGCTTTGGTCGGGGGGCTGGGGCCAACGTCCTGACTTTC. Its translation is CASSFGRGAGANVLTF.